These 19 T cell receptor beta chains were sequenced from one sample in a study of blood T cell repertoires in COVID-19. Here immunoSEQ multiplex PCR was the method, and the copy in TCRdb shows in-frame clones only, minus some. The data contain some 88,000 clones, around 93% of them seen just once; the ten biggest clones take up about 1.8%. Sequenced sample: peripheral blood. Receptors were obtained from a human donor with active COVID-19. The donor label of this sample is uncertain.

The chain recombines TRBV12-3 or TRBV12-4 with TRBJ1-4; D is ambiguous. Trimming pared 5 bases from V and 10 bases from J, leaving 8 bases between. This CDR3 has 11 residues. CDR3 DNA sequence: TGTGCCAGCAGTCGAACTGGAAAACTGTTTTTT. Amino acid sequence: CASSRTGKLFF.

The chain couples TRBV19 to TRBJ2-7; 7 bases are shared with TRBD1. Germline CDR1 is LNHDA and CDR2 is SQIVND (reference sequence). The junction had 5 bases not matched to a gene; V was cut back by 10 bases and J by 2 bases. The CDR3 extends over 12 amino acids. The CDR3 loop reads CATSQGAYEQYF. The CDR3, as DNA: TGTGCCACCTCCCAGGGGGCCTACGAGCAGTACTTC.

CDR3 sequence: CASRTRTGGRDEQYF. The CDR3 DNA reads TGTGCCAGCAGGACTCGGACAGGGGGCAGAGACGAGCAGTACTTC. This chain uses TRBV7-2 with TRBJ2-7, with 11 bases matching TRBD1. The CDR3 length is 15 residues. V was clipped by 6 bases and J by 5 bases; unmatched bases: 9. CDR1 and CDR2 (germline): SGHTA, FQGNSA.

This chain joins TRBV28 and TRBJ2-7; 9 nucleotides align to TRBD2. V trimming: 3 bases; J trimming: 3 bases; junction bases outside the gene matches: 21. Looked up from germline, CDR1 is MDHEN and CDR2 is SYDVKM. The CDR3 sequence is 20 residues long. In DNA, the CDR3 is TGTGCCAGCAGTTTCACATATAGCGGGGGCCTTACCCAGCCCTTCTACGAGCAGTACTTC. Translation: CASSFTYSGGLTQPFYEQYF.

J is TRBJ1-6 and V is TRBV7-9; 7 bases are a match to TRBD1. CDR3 length: 15 residues. Losses at the gene ends were 5 bases for V and 7 bases for J; bases not matched to a gene: 8. Germline assignment: CDR1 SEHNR and CDR2 FQNEAQ (reference sequence). The CDR3 loop reads CASSLRDRKNSPLHF. The CDR3 bases are TGTGCCAGCAGCCTCCGGGACAGAAAAAATTCACCCCTCCACTTT.

This chain uses TRBV19 with TRBJ1-5; unclear D gene. The CDR3 runs 13 residues. The germline V gene encodes CDR1 LNHDA and CDR2 SQIVND (reference sequence). V lost 5 bases, J lost 6 bases, and 11 bases lay in between. The chain's CDR3 is CASSLAGAQPQHF. For the CDR3, the DNA is TGTGCCAGTAGTTTAGCGGGTGCTCAGCCCCAGCATTTT.

The V and J genes are TRBV10-3 and TRBJ2-7; 7 bases are shared with TRBD1. CDR3 length equals 13 residues. The V and J ends lost 11 bases and 2 bases, in that order; junction bases with no gene match: 9. Per the germline V gene, CDR1 is ENHRY and CDR2 is SYGVKD. In DNA form, the CDR3 reads TGTGCCGTACGGGACAGCGACACCTACGAGCAGTACTTC. Translated: CAVRDSDTYEQYF.

This clone showed up just once. The genes are TRBV27 and TRBJ2-7, with 9 positions matching TRBD2. The CDR3 has 15 amino acids. Trimming removed 4 bases from V and 5 bases from J; junction bases left unmatched: 9. Looked up from germline, CDR1 is MNHEY and CDR2 is SMNVEV (reference sequence). The CDR3 DNA follows: TGTGCCAGCAGTTCCGGAGCTAGCGGGGAACACGAGCAGTACTTC. Its protein product is CASSSGASGEHEQYF.

This chain links TRBV2 with TRBJ1-2, with 7 bases aligning to TRBD1. The germline CDR1 and CDR2 sequences are SNHLY and FYNNEI. The length of the CDR3 is 13 residues. Trimming at V came to 6 bases and at J to 7 bases, leaving 8 bases not matched to a gene. DNA of the CDR3: TGTGCCAGCAGGGACGACAGGGTACCTGGCTACACCTTC. It translates to CASRDDRVPGYTF.

The genes are TRBV7-2 and TRBJ1-6; a weak D match, TRBD1 (6 bases). The CDR3 runs 16 residues. V lost 5 bases to trimming and J lost 4 bases, with 15 bases between them. Per the germline V gene, CDR1 is SGHTA and CDR2 is FQGNSA. CDR3 amino acids: CASSPLPDRYNSPLHF. CDR3 sequence (DNA): TGTGCCAGCAGCCCCCTCCCGGACAGATATAATTCACCCCTCCACTTT.

This CDR3 reads CASRRRQGLGSYEQYF. In DNA form, the CDR3 reads TGTGCCAGCAGGAGACGACAGGGCCTAGGCTCCTACGAGCAGTACTTC. The rearrangement joins TRBV28 to TRBJ2-7, with 7 bases identical to TRBD1. CDR3 size: 16 residues. Germline CDR1 MDHEN, CDR2 SYDVKM. The trim removed 6 bases at V and 0 bases at J, leaving 11 bases unmatched.

The gene calls are TRBV19 and TRBJ1-2; D uncertain. The CDR3 loop spans 13 amino acids. Germline CDR1 and CDR2: LNHDA and SQIVND (reference sequence). V gave up 5 bases and J gave up 3 bases, with 10 bases separating them. The CDR3 protein is CASSAGVDYGYTF. The CDR3 region has the DNA TGTGCCAGTAGTGCCGGGGTGGACTATGGCTACACCTTC.

The chain couples TRBV6-5 to TRBJ2-5; D is unresolved. CDR1 MNHEY and CDR2 SVGAGI come from the germline V gene. Trimming stripped 10 bases from V and 7 bases from J, with 16 bases between. The CDR3 is 12 amino acids. CDR3 region: CATQGSPRTQYF. The CDR3, as DNA: TGTGCCACTCAAGGTAGCCCTCGGACCCAGTACTTC.

The chain couples TRBV18 to TRBJ2-5, with D possibly being TRBD2 (5 bases). V lost 6 bases and J lost 3, with 17 bases in between. The CDR3 is 15 residues long. Per the germline V gene, CDR1 is KGHSH and CDR2 is LQKENI. CDR3 nucleotide sequence: TGTGCCAGCTCTCTGAGCGGCGTTGACAAAGAGACCCAGTACTTC. The encoded protein is CASSLSGVDKETQYF.

The J gene is TRBJ1-2, the V gene TRBV7-9; 7 bases are a match to TRBD1. CDR1 and CDR2 from the germline V gene are SEHNR and FQNEAQ (reference sequence). The CDR3 is 15 residues long. V dropped 1 base and J dropped 7; count of bases not matched to a gene: 9. The CDR3 DNA is TGTGCCAGCAGCTTAGACCCCACAGGGGTGGTTGGCTACACCTTC. It is translated as CASSLDPTGVVGYTF.

The rearrangement uses TRBV6-2 or TRBV6-3 and TRBJ1-4; D call uncertain. Deletions cut 2 bases from V and 2 bases from J, with 6 bases between. The CDR3 is made up of 14 amino acids. Germline CDR1 MNHEY, CDR2 SVGEGT. The CDR3 loop is CASSYDWTNEKLFF. DNA of the CDR3: TGTGCCAGCAGTTACGACTGGACTAATGAAAAACTGTTTTTT.

The chain uses TRBV5-8 and TRBJ1-5, with D possibly matching TRBD1 (5 bases). The germline V gene encodes CDR1 SGHTS and CDR2 YDEGEE. V dropped 5 bases and J dropped 3 bases, with 15 bases sitting between them. The CDR3 length is 15 residues. CDR3 loop: CASRLGQGDNQPQHF. CDR3 in DNA: TGTGCCAGCAGGCTTGGGCAGGGCGACAATCAGCCCCAGCATTTT.

The gene calls are TRBV19 and TRBJ1-1; D gene unclear. Trimming left V 5 bases short and J 0 bases short, with 13 bases between. Looked up from germline, CDR1 is LNHDA and CDR2 is SQIVND (reference sequence). CDR3 length: 15 residues. CDR3 nucleotides: TGTGCCAGTAGTGAGTTTAAGCGTATGAACACTGAAGCTTTCTTT. This sequence encodes CASSEFKRMNTEAFF.

CDR3 loop: CASTSGERYTEAFF. The CDR3, as DNA: TGTGCCAGCACCTCGGGGGAGAGGTACACTGAAGCTTTCTTT. The rearrangement links TRBV2 to TRBJ1-1, with D possibly matching TRBD1 (5 bases). Germline CDR1 is SNHLY and CDR2 is FYNNEI. The V end lost 7 bases, the J end lost 3 bases, and 15 bases lay between the germline ends. This CDR3 has 14 amino acids.